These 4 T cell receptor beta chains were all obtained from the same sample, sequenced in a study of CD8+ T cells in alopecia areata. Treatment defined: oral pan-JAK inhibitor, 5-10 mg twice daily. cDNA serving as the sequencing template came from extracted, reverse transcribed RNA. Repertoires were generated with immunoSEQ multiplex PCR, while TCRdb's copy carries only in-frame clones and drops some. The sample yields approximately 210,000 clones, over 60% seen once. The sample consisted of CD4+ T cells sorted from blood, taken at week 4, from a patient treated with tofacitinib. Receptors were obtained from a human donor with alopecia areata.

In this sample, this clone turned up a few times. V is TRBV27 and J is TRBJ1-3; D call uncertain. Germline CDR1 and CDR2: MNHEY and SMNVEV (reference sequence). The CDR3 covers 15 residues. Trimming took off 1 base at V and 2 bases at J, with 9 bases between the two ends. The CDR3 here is CASSLYLGTGNTIYF. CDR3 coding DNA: TGTGCCAGCAGTTTATATTTAGGGACTGGAAACACCATATATTTT.

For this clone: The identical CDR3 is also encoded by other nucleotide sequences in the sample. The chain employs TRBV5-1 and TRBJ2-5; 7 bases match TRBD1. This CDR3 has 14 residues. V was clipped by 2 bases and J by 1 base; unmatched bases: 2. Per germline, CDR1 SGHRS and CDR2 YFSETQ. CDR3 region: CASSFGTAQETQYF. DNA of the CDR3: TGCGCCAGCAGCTTCGGGACAGCCCAAGAGACCCAGTACTTC.

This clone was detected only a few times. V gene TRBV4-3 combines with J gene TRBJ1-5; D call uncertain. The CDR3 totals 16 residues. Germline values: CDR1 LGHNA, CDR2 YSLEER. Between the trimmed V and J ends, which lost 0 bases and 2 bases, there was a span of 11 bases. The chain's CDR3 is CASSQDRQGRNQPQHF. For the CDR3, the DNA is TGCGCCAGCAGCCAAGATAGGCAAGGCCGCAATCAGCCCCAGCATTTT.

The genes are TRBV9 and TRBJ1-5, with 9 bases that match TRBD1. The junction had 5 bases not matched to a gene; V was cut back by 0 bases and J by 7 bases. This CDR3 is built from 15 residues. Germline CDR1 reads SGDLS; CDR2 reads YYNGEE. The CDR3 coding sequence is TGTGCCAGCAGCGTAGGGACAGGGGAATACCAGCCCCAGCATTTT. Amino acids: CASSVGTGEYQPQHF.